This is a list of T cell receptor beta chains from one sample in a study of siplizumab effects on memory and regulatory T cells. Sequencing was performed with immunoSEQ multiplex PCR; in TCRdb, only in-frame clones are kept and a portion is missing. Of 120,000 or so clones listed, around nine tenths are singletons. Sequenced sample: CD4+ T cells sorted from blood. The receptors come from a human donor in good health. Each CDR3 is given with its conserved first and last residue. Fields, in order: D gene, V gene, J gene, clone size, CDR3 DNA, CDR3 protein. The D gene is left open where the match is weak. The size entry is marked missing in some rows and otherwise reads once, few, many or a size class.

d_gene: TRBD2; v_gene: TRBV19; j_gene: TRBJ2-1; abundance: -; CDR3nt: TGTGCCAGTAGTATAGATCGTTGGAACGACCCCCGGGGGGGTGAGCAGTTCTTC; CDR3aa: CASSIDRWNDPRGGEQFF
d_gene: -; v_gene: TRBV6-5; j_gene: TRBJ1-1; abundance: once; CDR3nt: TGTGCCAGCAGTTACTCGACAGGGAACACTGAAGCTTTCTTT; CDR3aa: CASSYSTGNTEAFF
d_gene: -; v_gene: TRBV7-9; j_gene: TRBJ2-2; abundance: -; CDR3nt: TGTGCCAGCAGCTTAGCGGGGGCCGGCGCCGGGGAGCTGTTTTTT; CDR3aa: CASSLAGAGAGELFF
d_gene: TRBD2; v_gene: TRBV9; j_gene: TRBJ2-5; abundance: once; CDR3nt: TGTGCCAGCAGCGATCCCCGTGTGAGGGAGCGGGAGGGCCGGGAGACCCAGTACTTC; CDR3aa: CASSDPRVREREGRETQYF
d_gene: -; v_gene: TRBV29-1; j_gene: TRBJ2-6; abundance: -; CDR3nt: TGCAGCGTTGAAAGATTGGGGGAAACTGGGGCCAACGTCCTGACTTTC; CDR3aa: CSVERLGETGANVLTF
d_gene: -; v_gene: TRBV11-2; j_gene: TRBJ2-7; abundance: -; CDR3nt: TGTGCCAGCAGCCCCAGAATACCGGGGCAGAGCTACGAGCAGTACTTC; CDR3aa: CASSPRIPGQSYEQYF
d_gene: -; v_gene: TRBV11-1; j_gene: TRBJ1-1; abundance: -; CDR3nt: TGTGCCAGCAGCTTAGATGGTCTCACTGAAGCTTTCTTT; CDR3aa: CASSLDGLTEAFF
d_gene: -; v_gene: TRBV5-1; j_gene: TRBJ2-2; abundance: -; CDR3nt: TGCGCCAGCAGCTTGGGAGTGAACACCGGGGAGCTGTTTTTT; CDR3aa: CASSLGVNTGELFF
d_gene: -; v_gene: TRBV21-1; j_gene: TRBJ2-2; abundance: -; CDR3nt: TGTGCCAGCACCACTAAACAGGGGGCCCCACGGGAGCTGTTTTTT; CDR3aa: CASTTKQGAPRELFF
d_gene: TRBD1; v_gene: TRBV13; j_gene: TRBJ2-3; abundance: -; CDR3nt: TGTGCCAGCAGCTTCGTTGGGAGGACAGGGCGGGCAGATACGCAGTATTTT; CDR3aa: CASSFVGRTGRADTQYF
d_gene: -; v_gene: TRBV4-2; j_gene: TRBJ2-7; abundance: -; CDR3nt: TGTGCCAGCAGCCAAGAAGCTGGCGGCCCACTATATGAGCAGTACTTC; CDR3aa: CASSQEAGGPLYEQYF
d_gene: -; v_gene: TRBV28; j_gene: TRBJ2-3; abundance: -; CDR3nt: TGTGCCAGCAGTCCCCAGGCAGATACGCAGTATTTT; CDR3aa: CASSPQADTQYF
d_gene: -; v_gene: TRBV15; j_gene: TRBJ1-6; abundance: -; CDR3nt: TGTGCCACCAGCAGCACATGGGCGCAGGGGTCACCCCTCCACTTT; CDR3aa: CATSSTWAQGSPLHF
d_gene: -; v_gene: TRBV27; j_gene: TRBJ2-5; abundance: -; CDR3nt: TGTGCCAGCAGTTTTCAGCGGACGCCTGAAAAACAAGAGACCCAGTACTTC; CDR3aa: CASSFQRTPEKQETQYF
d_gene: -; v_gene: TRBV19; j_gene: TRBJ1-1; abundance: -; CDR3nt: TGTGCCAGTAGTACTCGGGGCATCAACACTGAAGCTTTCTTT; CDR3aa: CASSTRGINTEAFF
d_gene: TRBD1; v_gene: TRBV27; j_gene: TRBJ1-1; abundance: -; CDR3nt: TGTGCCAGCAGTTTCCTTGGACAGGGAAAAGCTTTCTTT; CDR3aa: CASSFLGQGKAFF
d_gene: -; v_gene: TRBV6-5; j_gene: TRBJ1-1; abundance: -; CDR3nt: TGTGCCAGCAGCCAAAGCGAAGAGGGTGAAGCTTTCTTT; CDR3aa: CASSQSEEGEAFF
d_gene: -; v_gene: TRBV6-1; j_gene: TRBJ1-3; abundance: -; CDR3nt: TGTGCCAGCGACCTGGGGAGTGCTGGAAACACCATATATTTT; CDR3aa: CASDLGSAGNTIYF
d_gene: TRBD2; v_gene: TRBV6-5; j_gene: TRBJ2-1; abundance: -; CDR3nt: TGTGCCAGCAGTTACAATAGCGGGAGGGCCAATGAGCAGTTCTTC; CDR3aa: CASSYNSGRANEQFF
d_gene: -; v_gene: TRBV19; j_gene: TRBJ1-2; abundance: -; CDR3nt: TGTGCCAGTAGTATGCAGGGCCGGGCCGGCTATGGCTACACCTTC; CDR3aa: CASSMQGRAGYGYTF
d_gene: -; v_gene: TRBV7-2; j_gene: TRBJ2-5; abundance: -; CDR3nt: TGTGCCAGCAGCCAGTACCAAGAGACCCAGTACTTC; CDR3aa: CASSQYQETQYF
d_gene: -; v_gene: TRBV7-2; j_gene: TRBJ2-5; abundance: -; CDR3nt: TGTGCCAGCAGCCCCAATGGACGAGGTTGGCTTTTAGAGACCCAGTACTTC; CDR3aa: CASSPNGRGWLLETQYF
d_gene: -; v_gene: TRBV18; j_gene: TRBJ2-7; abundance: -; CDR3nt: TGTGCCAGCTCACCGACAGGTCCCATCTCCTACGAGCAGTACTTC; CDR3aa: CASSPTGPISYEQYF
d_gene: -; v_gene: TRBV18; j_gene: TRBJ2-7; abundance: -; CDR3nt: TGTGCCAGCTCACCAGTAAGGGAGCACGAGCAGTACTTC; CDR3aa: CASSPVREHEQYF
d_gene: -; v_gene: TRBV9; j_gene: TRBJ2-1; abundance: -; CDR3nt: TGTGCCAGCAGCGTAGGGTACGTCAATGAGCAGTTCTTC; CDR3aa: CASSVGYVNEQFF
d_gene: -; v_gene: TRBV6-1; j_gene: TRBJ1-2; abundance: -; CDR3nt: TGTGCCAGCACGGGCGCCTATGGCTACACCTTC; CDR3aa: CASTGAYGYTF
d_gene: TRBD1; v_gene: TRBV5-6; j_gene: TRBJ2-1; abundance: -; CDR3nt: TGTGCCAGCAGCTTGGAGGGGGACAGGAAGTCCAATGAGCAGTTCTTC; CDR3aa: CASSLEGDRKSNEQFF
d_gene: -; v_gene: TRBV27; j_gene: TRBJ1-1; abundance: -; CDR3nt: TGTGCCAGCAGCGACAGACCGAACACTGAAGCTTTCTTT; CDR3aa: CASSDRPNTEAFF
d_gene: TRBD2; v_gene: TRBV5-4; j_gene: TRBJ2-7; abundance: -; CDR3nt: TGTGCCAGCAGCCAAGATGCTAGCGGGAGCTACGAGCAGTACTTC; CDR3aa: CASSQDASGSYEQYF
d_gene: -; v_gene: TRBV7-8; j_gene: TRBJ2-3; abundance: -; CDR3nt: TGTGCCAGCAGCACCGGGACTCCAGATACGCAGTATTTT; CDR3aa: CASSTGTPDTQYF
d_gene: -; v_gene: TRBV4-1; j_gene: TRBJ1-1; abundance: -; CDR3nt: TGCGCCAGCAGCCAAGCTTCCACGGGTAACACTGAAGCTTTCTTT; CDR3aa: CASSQASTGNTEAFF
d_gene: TRBD2; v_gene: TRBV19; j_gene: TRBJ2-7; abundance: -; CDR3nt: TGTGCCAGTAGCCGGACTAGCGGGGGGACATCCTACGAGCAGTACTTC; CDR3aa: CASSRTSGGTSYEQYF
d_gene: -; v_gene: TRBV5-1; j_gene: TRBJ1-1; abundance: -; CDR3nt: TGCGCCAGCGGCCCCCAGGGTCCTTCTGAAGCTTTCTTT; CDR3aa: CASGPQGPSEAFF